A selection of T cell receptor beta chains follows, all from one sample in a study of blood T cell repertoires in COVID-19. TCRdb's copy holds only in-frame clones and misses some; the assay was immunoSEQ multiplex PCR. The data contain 200,000 or so clones, 80% to 95% of them seen just once; the ten biggest clones take up 0.8% to 1%. Sample: peripheral blood. Receptors were obtained from a man aged 55 to 69 with COVID-19, enrolled during active disease. Both conserved end residues are part of each CDR3. A D gene is named only where the DNA matches it firmly. Clone size is given for some rows only: seen once, a few or many times, or a class if the clone is expanded.

cdr3_nt,cdr3_aa,d_call,clone_size,j_call,v_call
TGTGCCAGCAGTTTATACAGGGGCGCTGAAGCTTTCTTT,CASSLYRGAEAFF,TRBD1,NA,TRBJ1-1,TRBV27
TGCGCCAGCAGCTTGGTTCCTAGCGGGGTTGGTCCCGGGGAGCTGTTTTTT,CASSLVPSGVGPGELFF,TRBD2,NA,TRBJ2-2,TRBV5-1
TGCGCCAGCAGCTCCGGGGAGGGGGGGCCCCAGCATTTT,CASSSGEGGPQHF,NA,once,TRBJ1-5,TRBV5-1
TGCAGCGTTGTTAATAATTGGAACACTGAAGCTTTCTTT,CSVVNNWNTEAFF,NA,NA,TRBJ1-1,TRBV29-1
TGCGCCAGCAGGGAGGGCGAAGCCAACTCCTACGAGCAGTACTTC,CASREGEANSYEQYF,NA,NA,TRBJ2-7,TRBV5-1
TGTGCCAGCAGTTGGACAGCTTACAATGAGCAGTTCTTC,CASSWTAYNEQFF,NA,NA,TRBJ2-1,TRBV27
TGTGCCAGCTCTCCCTCCCGGGGGAGCACAGATACGCAGTATTTT,CASSPSRGSTDTQYF,NA,NA,TRBJ2-3,TRBV18
TGTGCCAGCTCCCAGCGGGCCAACTACAATGAGCAGTTCTTC,CASSQRANYNEQFF,NA,NA,TRBJ2-1,TRBV11-3
TGTGCCAGCAGCCAGGCAGGGATACTCAACACTGAAGCTTTCTTT,CASSQAGILNTEAFF,NA,NA,TRBJ1-1,TRBV3-1/TRBV3-2
TGTGCCAGCAGCTTAAAGGGGGGAGCGGGATCACCCCTCCACTTT,CASSLKGGAGSPLHF,NA,NA,TRBJ1-6,TRBV7-3
TGTGCCAGCAGCGGGACAGTCTCTGGAAACACCATATATTTT,CASSGTVSGNTIYF,TRBD1,NA,TRBJ1-3,TRBV7-8
TGTGCCAGCTCACCCGGACAATCCTACGAGCAGTACTTC,CASSPGQSYEQYF,NA,NA,TRBJ2-7,TRBV18
TGCGCCAGCAGCTTGGGGACAGGGGGAAGTCAGCCCCAGCATTTT,CASSLGTGGSQPQHF,TRBD1,once,TRBJ1-5,TRBV5-1
TGCGCCAGCAGTCTCCCGGGTAATTCACCCCTCCACTTT,CASSLPGNSPLHF,NA,NA,TRBJ1-6,TRBV10-2
TGTGCCAGCAGCGTAGCCCCCCTGCTAGCGGGAGTTATCGCCGGGGAGCTGTTTTTT,CASSVAPLLAGVIAGELFF,TRBD2,once,TRBJ2-2,TRBV9
TGTGCCAGCTCGCAGGGGGCCCCCACAGATACGCAGTATTTT,CASSQGAPTDTQYF,TRBD1,NA,TRBJ2-3,TRBV18
TGTGCCAGCAGCAATGACAGGGGGGTGGTCGGGGAGCTGTTTTTT,CASSNDRGVVGELFF,TRBD1,NA,TRBJ2-2,TRBV11-2
TGTGCCAGCAGCACCGGGGGGGAGCTCTCTGGAAACACCATATATTTT,CASSTGGELSGNTIYF,NA,once,TRBJ1-3,TRBV11-2
TGTGCCAGCAGCTTAGCGGCAGGGATCACCGGGGAGCTGTTTTTT,CASSLAAGITGELFF,NA,NA,TRBJ2-2,TRBV7-9
TGTGCCAGCTCACTAGGTCGGGGTCGAGGAACTGGGGCTTTCTTT,CASSLGRGRGTGAFF,NA,NA,TRBJ1-1,TRBV13
TGCGCCAGCAGTGAGTCCGAACAGGCGGGGGAAACCGGGGAGCTGTTTTTT,CASSESEQAGETGELFF,TRBD2,NA,TRBJ2-2,TRBV10-1
TGTGCCAGCAGTTTATTTGTAGGGGGACAGGGGGTCTGGGGCTACACCTTC,CASSLFVGGQGVWGYTF,TRBD1,once,TRBJ1-2,TRBV5-4
TGTGCCAGCAGCTCGCAGGGGCAGGGGATCTCCTACGAGCAGTACTTC,CASSSQGQGISYEQYF,NA,NA,TRBJ2-7,TRBV7-2
TGTGCCAGTAGCCTAGCGGAGATCTCCTACGAGCAGTACTTC,CASSLAEISYEQYF,TRBD2,NA,TRBJ2-7,TRBV19
TGCAGTGCTAGTGAAGCCGGGACCCAGTACTTC,CSASEAGTQYF,NA,NA,TRBJ2-5,TRBV20-1
TGTGCCAGCAACTCTCGGGGGGCAACTAATGAAAAACTGTTTTTT,CASNSRGATNEKLFF,NA,NA,TRBJ1-4,TRBV28
TGTGCCAGCAGTCCAACGGACAGTAACTATGGCTACACCTTC,CASSPTDSNYGYTF,NA,NA,TRBJ1-2,TRBV28
TGTGCCAGCAGCGTAGCAGGGACTAGCGCAGATACGCAGTATTTT,CASSVAGTSADTQYF,TRBD2,NA,TRBJ2-3,TRBV9
TGTGCCAGCAGCCACGGGGGAATTCGAACCCCTGAAAAACTGTTTTTT,CASSHGGIRTPEKLFF,NA,NA,TRBJ1-4,TRBV6-6
TGTGCCACCAGTGATCCGACAGGGAGATCGTACAATGAGCAGTTCTTC,CATSDPTGRSYNEQFF,TRBD1,NA,TRBJ2-1,TRBV24-1
TGTGCCAGCAGTTCGGGACTAGAGGCAATCAATGAGCAGTTCTTC,CASSSGLEAINEQFF,TRBD2,NA,TRBJ2-1,TRBV6-5
TGTGCCAGCACCCCAACAGGGGGGTCCTACAATGAGCAGTTCTTC,CASTPTGGSYNEQFF,TRBD1,NA,TRBJ2-1,TRBV6-5
TGCGCCAGCAGTGACACCCGCCCTTCTTGGACAGGGGACGAGCAGTACTTC,CASSDTRPSWTGDEQYF,TRBD1,NA,TRBJ2-7,TRBV10-1
TGTGCCAGCAGCGAGGGACAGTCCTATAATTCACCCCTCCACTTT,CASSEGQSYNSPLHF,TRBD1,NA,TRBJ1-6,TRBV5-4
TGTGCCAGCAGCCCTGGGGGCAGCTCCTACGAGCAGTACTTC,CASSPGGSSYEQYF,NA,NA,TRBJ2-7,TRBV7-3
TGTGCCAGCAGTTCGTGGACAGACCCAGATACGCAGTATTTT,CASSSWTDPDTQYF,NA,NA,TRBJ2-3,TRBV6-5
TGTGCCAGCAGTCCCGTCAGGGGATACGAGCAGTACTTC,CASSPVRGYEQYF,NA,NA,TRBJ2-7,TRBV6-5
TGTGCCAGCAGTGAGTTTGGACAGAGCAATCAGCCCCAGCATTTT,CASSEFGQSNQPQHF,NA,NA,TRBJ1-5,TRBV2
TGTGCCAGCAGCTTAGGCGGACTAGCGGGAGTCTCGACAGATACGCAGTATTTT,CASSLGGLAGVSTDTQYF,TRBD2,NA,TRBJ2-3,TRBV7-9
TGTGCCAGCAGCCAAGCCTCTCTCGACTCGTACAATGAGCAGTTCTTC,CASSQASLDSYNEQFF,NA,NA,TRBJ2-1,TRBV4-2
TGTGCCAGCAGCTCCCTCTTAGGGGTAGCGGGAGTGCGGGATGAGCAGTTCTTC,CASSSLLGVAGVRDEQFF,TRBD2,NA,TRBJ2-1,TRBV7-8
TGTGCCACCAGTGATTCGGTCGGACAGAGCTATGGCTACACCTTC,CATSDSVGQSYGYTF,NA,NA,TRBJ1-2,TRBV24-1
TGCGCCAGCAGCTTGGAAGGGGTTTCTGGAAACACCATATATTTT,CASSLEGVSGNTIYF,NA,NA,TRBJ1-3,TRBV5-1
TGTGCCAGCAGCTTAGGGGGACAAACCTACGAGCAGTACTTC,CASSLGGQTYEQYF,NA,NA,TRBJ2-7,TRBV7-9
TGTGCCAGCAGCTTAGTTTTAGGGGACACTGAAGCTTTCTTT,CASSLVLGDTEAFF,NA,NA,TRBJ1-1,TRBV11-1
TGTGCCAGCTCACCTGGGCAGGGGGCAGATACGCAGTATTTT,CASSPGQGADTQYF,TRBD1,NA,TRBJ2-3,TRBV18
TGCGCCAGCAGCATGCGCGGTGGGGAGCCTCTATACTCTGGAAACACCATATATTTT,CASSMRGGEPLYSGNTIYF,NA,NA,TRBJ1-3,TRBV5-1
TGTGCCAGCTCACCAGACAGGTCTAGGAACACCATATATTTT,CASSPDRSRNTIYF,NA,NA,TRBJ1-3,TRBV18
TGCAGCGCCAACTCTCAAACTGGCTATGGCTACACCTTC,CSANSQTGYGYTF,NA,NA,TRBJ1-2,TRBV29-1
TGTGCCAGCAGCTTATCATGGGGGCAGAGACAGCCCCAGCATTTT,CASSLSWGQRQPQHF,NA,once,TRBJ1-5,TRBV7-2
TGTGCCACCGGAGAATACGAGCAGTACTTC,CATGEYEQYF,NA,NA,TRBJ2-7,TRBV6-5
TGTGCCTGGAGTGTACGTGGATCCTTCGCGGGGGGCGGGTATGAGCAGTTCTTC,CAWSVRGSFAGGGYEQFF,TRBD2,once,TRBJ2-1,TRBV30
TGTGCCACCAGTGATGAGGACAGGGCGCGGACCTACGAGCAGTACTTC,CATSDEDRARTYEQYF,TRBD1,NA,TRBJ2-7,TRBV24-1